The rows below give T cell receptor beta chains drawn from one sample of a study of T cell repertoires in cytomegalovirus infection. TCRdb processed the reads anew with MiXCR; each CDR3 protein has one entry. The table has 200,000 to 250,000 distinct CDR3 sequences, roughly 34% seen once. These receptors have no known antigen. Sequencing used CD8+ T cells from cultured PBMCs, obtained from culture after CMV antigen stimulation. These receptors all stem from a human donor in good health (CMV status not recorded). Some clones in this sample may be carry-over from other donors' samples. Each CDR3 is given with its conserved first and last residue. The D gene is left open where the match is weak. Clone size is not always given. Where it is, it says once, few, many or a class for expanded clones.

v_call	clone_size	j_call	d_call	cdr3_nt	cdr3_aa
TRBV5-1	many	TRBJ1-3	TRBD1	TGCGCCAGCAGCGAGGGGGCAAGTGGAAACACCATATATTTT	CASSEGASGNTIYF
TRBV7-9	NA	TRBJ1-2	NA	TGTGCCAGCAGCTTAGTAGGCCAAGTAGATGGCTACACCTTC	CASSLVGQVDGYTF
TRBV7-2	NA	TRBJ2-5	NA	TGTGCCAGCAGCTTCCTATGCGACACGAAGTACTTC	CASSFLCDTKYF
TRBV27	NA	TRBJ2-1	TRBD1	TGTGCCAGCAGTTTATGGGGACAGCTTACCTCCTACAATGAGCAGTTCTTC	CASSLWGQLTSYNEQFF
TRBV27	few	TRBJ1-1	NA	TGTGCCAGCAGTTTTGCAGGGGACATGAACACTGAAGCTTTCTTT	CASSFAGDMNTEAFF
TRBV9	NA	TRBJ2-1	TRBD1	TGTGCCAGCAGCGCCGGGACAGGGGGCTCTAATGAGCAGTTCTTC	CASSAGTGGSNEQFF
TRBV7-4	NA	TRBJ2-3	NA	TGTGCCAGCAGCGCCCGACTGGGCACAGATACGCAGTATTTT	CASSARLGTDTQYF
TRBV27	few	TRBJ2-7	TRBD2	TGTGCCAGCAGTTCCTTCCTAGCGGGAGGGCCGTACGAGCAGTACTTC	CASSSFLAGGPYEQYF
TRBV5-1	NA	TRBJ1-2	NA	TGCGCCAGCAGCTTGGAGGGGATGGATGGCTACACCTTC	CASSLEGMDGYTF
TRBV2	NA	TRBJ2-7	NA	TGTGCCAGCAGTTCGGACTCGGGGGCCTACGAGCAGTACTTC	CASSSDSGAYEQYF
TRBV7-3	NA	TRBJ2-1	NA	TGTGCCAGCAGCTCAAATCTAGGGTCCTACAATGAGCAGTTCTTC	CASSSNLGSYNEQFF
TRBV7-2	NA	TRBJ2-4	NA	TGTGCCAGCAACGAGGGCTTAGCCAAAAACATTCAGTACTTC	CASNEGLAKNIQYF
TRBV7-9	once	TRBJ1-3	NA	TGTGCCAGCAGCTCCAATGGAGGGGAGGCTGGAAACACCATATATTTT	CASSSNGGEAGNTIYF
TRBV27	NA	TRBJ1-5	NA	TGTGCCAGCAGTTTGTCCGGGGGGCGGGGTGGCAATCAGCCCCAGCATTTT	CASSLSGGRGGNQPQHF
TRBV6-5	NA	TRBJ1-2	NA	TGTGCCAGCATTCCCCGGGGGGGCGTCTATGGCTACACCTTC	CASIPRGGVYGYTF
TRBV7-3	NA	TRBJ2-1	TRBD1	TGTGCCAGCAGCCTCCGGGACAGGATGTACAATGAGCAGTTCTTC	CASSLRDRMYNEQFF
TRBV7-9	few	TRBJ2-1	TRBD2	TGTGCCAGCAGCTTAGTGTTGGAGACTAGCGTCAATGAGCAGTTCTTC	CASSLVLETSVNEQFF
TRBV7-3	NA	TRBJ1-1	NA	TGTGCAAGCAGCTTAGGGGCAGTGGGCACTGAAGCTTTCTTT	CASSLGAVGTEAFF
TRBV5-5	NA	TRBJ2-5	TRBD2	TGTGCCAGCAGCTTGCGGACTAGCGGGTACCAAGAGACCCAGTACTTC	CASSLRTSGYQETQYF
TRBV28	few	TRBJ2-7	TRBD2	TGTGCCAGCAGTTTAAGATCTAGACTAGCGGGAGAAAACGAGCAGTACTTC	CASSLRSRLAGENEQYF
TRBV2	once	TRBJ2-2	NA	TGTGCCAGCAGTGGAAGCGGGCCGAACACCGGGGAGCTGTTTTTT	CASSGSGPNTGELFF
TRBV7-2	few	TRBJ2-5	NA	TGTGCCAGCAGCTTAGCGGGGAATGGAGAGACCCAGTACTTC	CASSLAGNGETQYF
TRBV2	NA	TRBJ1-1	NA	TGTGCCAGCAGTGGGACAAGGAGCTACACTGAAGCTTTCTTT	CASSGTRSYTEAFF
TRBV20-1	few	TRBJ2-7	NA	TGCAGCTCTCTAGGCAGGGGACGGAGCTCCTACGAGCAGTACTTC	CSSLGRGRSSYEQYF
TRBV5-6	NA	TRBJ1-3	NA	TGTGCCAGCAGCTTGGCGGGGGCGGACACCATATATTTT	CASSLAGADTIYF
TRBV12-3/TRBV12-4	NA	TRBJ2-1	NA	TGTGCCAGCAGCCCAGTCGACTATGAGCAGTTCTTC	CASSPVDYEQFF
TRBV11-2	few	TRBJ2-5	TRBD2	TGTGCCAGCAGCTTGGGAGCGGGGGTGGAGACCCAGTACTTC	CASSLGAGVETQYF
TRBV29-1	once	TRBJ1-1	NA	TGCAGCGCCCCGACCGCCCGGGGCACTGAAGCTTTCTTT	CSAPTARGTEAFF
TRBV7-6	few	TRBJ1-1	NA	TGTGCCAGCAGCGCCTACCCCAGGGACGAAGCTTTCTTT	CASSAYPRDEAFF
TRBV28	few	TRBJ1-6	NA	TGTGCCAGCAGTTTGAGGGGTAATTCACCCCTCCACTTT	CASSLRGNSPLHF
TRBV5-1	NA	TRBJ2-3	TRBD1	TGCGCCAGCAGCTGGACAGGGGAAAGGGGCACAGATACGCAGTATTTT	CASSWTGERGTDTQYF
TRBV7-9	few	TRBJ1-1	NA	TGTGCCAGCAGCCTTAAGGATGGGGTTACCACTGAAGCTTTCTTT	CASSLKDGVTTEAFF
TRBV20-1	NA	TRBJ2-7	TRBD1	TGCAGCGGGACAGGGGCCCCCCCCGCGTTGAACGAGCAGTACTTC	CSGTGAPPALNEQYF
TRBV11-2	few	TRBJ2-7	NA	TGTGCCAGCAGTACGGGGTTTACCTACGAGCAGTACTTC	CASSTGFTYEQYF
TRBV4-1	NA	TRBJ1-1	TRBD1	TGCGCCAGCAGCCAACCCCGGGACAGGGTATGGACTGAAGCTTTCTTT	CASSQPRDRVWTEAFF
TRBV27	NA	TRBJ2-1	TRBD2	TGTGCCAGCAGTTTAAGGACTAGCGGGGGGGCAAGCGATGAGCAGTTCTTC	CASSLRTSGGASDEQFF
TRBV7-2	few	TRBJ2-7	NA	TGTGCCAGCAGCGCGGGATATCGCTACGAGCAGTACTTC	CASSAGYRYEQYF
TRBV19	NA	TRBJ2-7	NA	TGTGCCAGTAGTATCGGAGGGCCGCTCTCGGCCTACGAGCAGTACTTC	CASSIGGPLSAYEQYF
TRBV28	few	TRBJ2-3	NA	TGTGCCAGCAGTTTTGCTAGCCCGTCAACAGATACGCAGTATTTT	CASSFASPSTDTQYF
TRBV28	NA	TRBJ2-4	TRBD2	TGTGCCAGCAGTTTTGGTGGGACTAGCGGGAGGCCCGAGGAAAACATTCAGTACTTC	CASSFGGTSGRPEENIQYF
TRBV12-3/TRBV12-4	few	TRBJ2-5	NA	TGTGCCAGTGGGGTACGAGGGGAGAGGCGGCAAGAGACCCAGTACTTC	CASGVRGERRQETQYF
TRBV6-1	few	TRBJ2-7	NA	TGTGCCAGCAGCCAAACAGGTTACGAGCAGTACTTC	CASSQTGYEQYF
TRBV6-1	NA	TRBJ2-5	NA	TGTGCCAGCAGTGAAAGAATGGAGACCCAGTACTTC	CASSERMETQYF
TRBV6-1	few	TRBJ2-7	NA	TGTGCCAGCAGTGTCTTAAGGACAGGGAGGGACGAGCAGTACTTC	CASSVLRTGRDEQYF
TRBV12-3/TRBV12-4	NA	TRBJ2-3	TRBD1	TGTGCCAGCAGGCCCGGGACAGGGACCCGGGTTGGCACAGATACGCAGTATTTT	CASRPGTGTRVGTDTQYF
TRBV27	NA	TRBJ2-7	NA	TGTGCCAGCAGTTTAAGGGGGGCGCGGGAGCAGTACTTC	CASSLRGAREQYF
TRBV28	NA	TRBJ2-5	NA	TGTGCCAGCAGTTTCATCCAGGTCCAAGAGACCCAGTACTTC	CASSFIQVQETQYF
TRBV14	few	TRBJ1-2	TRBD1	TGTGCCAGCAGCCCTCATGGGACAGCCTTTAACTATGGCTACACCTTC	CASSPHGTAFNYGYTF
TRBV4-1	few	TRBJ2-1	TRBD1	TGCGCCAGCAGCCATTGGCAGGGGGAGTACAATGAGCAGTTCTTC	CASSHWQGEYNEQFF
TRBV7-8	many	TRBJ2-1	NA	TGTGCCAGCAGCGACCACTGGATGGTAAACAATGAGCAGTTCTTC	CASSDHWMVNNEQFF
TRBV12-3/TRBV12-4	NA	TRBJ1-1	TRBD1	TGTGCCAGCAGTTTCCGGGACAGGGGCCAGTCGGCTTTCTTT	CASSFRDRGQSAFF
TRBV7-2	NA	TRBJ2-1	NA	TGTGCCAGCAGCCGGTATAGCGGCTCCCATTACAATGAGCAGTTCTTC	CASSRYSGSHYNEQFF
TRBV28	NA	TRBJ2-1	TRBD2	TGTGCCAGCAGTGGGGGACTAGCGGGAGGGGACGAGCAGTTCTTC	CASSGGLAGGDEQFF
TRBV7-9	NA	TRBJ1-2	NA	TGTGCCAGCAGCCTAGACAGTCAGGGCTACACCTTC	CASSLDSQGYTF
TRBV7-2	NA	TRBJ2-1	TRBD2	TGTGCCAGCAGCTTTACTAGCGGGAGCCCCTACAATGAGCAGTTCTTC	CASSFTSGSPYNEQFF
TRBV28	NA	TRBJ1-1	NA	TGTGCCAGCAGCTCCGGACAGCGACTCTTGAACACTGAAGCTTTCTTT	CASSSGQRLLNTEAFF
TRBV4-2	NA	TRBJ2-2	NA	TGTGCCAGCAGCCAAAGGCAGGGGGGGACCCGGGACGGGGAGCTGTTTTTT	CASSQRQGGTRDGELFF
TRBV12-3/TRBV12-4	few	TRBJ2-1	TRBD1	TGTGCCAGCAGCCCGGGGACAGATGAGCAGTTCTTC	CASSPGTDEQFF
TRBV7-3	NA	TRBJ1-4	NA	TGTGCCAGCAGCTTACGTCAGCAGAATGAAAAACTGTTTTTT	CASSLRQQNEKLFF